Sequencing of this TCR beta chain was carried out in a study of read filtering for tumor transcriptome and immune sequencing (dated by TCRdb to between 2020 and 2021). About the study as a whole: Of the patients in the cohort, approximately 16 were male and over 11 were female, and their mean age was approximately 66 years, with a range of about 40 to 85. Under revised international staging, fewer than ten patients fell into R-ISS I, 15 to 20 into R-ISS II and about 7 into R-ISS III. After DNase treatment, whole-transcriptome libraries were prepared using the TruSeq RNA Access Library Prep Kit. Per sample, about 4 to 11 million TCR-region mapped reads were obtained with IR-seq, compared with only roughly 85 to 1273 with RNA-seq. Using the same bone marrow samples, the study ran both targeted immune repertoire sequencing and bulk whole-transcriptome sequencing and then compared the TCR repertoires from each method. One main goal was a read-filtering strategy for immune repertoire data, in particular deciding whether clonotypes backed by only one read should be removed.

Every patient had bone marrow sampled at the time of active disease. Ficoll-Hypaque density gradient centrifugation was used to isolate bone marrow mononuclear cells. Myeloma plasma cells were removed and CD138-negative cells were obtained by negative selection following labeling with CD138 magnetic microbeads on a MACS separator. Flow cytometry with CD138 antibodies on an Attune NxT was used to check how pure the isolated cells were. Total RNA was extracted using TRIzol reagent and was quantified on a NanoDrop spectrophotometer. Paired RNA-seq and IR-seq were performed on each patient's CD138-negative bone marrow sample. TCR libraries were built from 400 ng RNA with the Immunoverse kit, using molecular barcoded adaptors covering alpha/delta and beta/gamma chains. The same RNA used for transcriptome sequencing was used for TCR library preparation. TCR libraries were sequenced on an Illumina HiSeq 4000 with 2 x 150 cycles. The published analysis was carried out like this. TCR reads were aligned to human V, D, J and C references and assembled into CDR3 clonotypes with MiXCR, including quality filtering and error correction. Clonotype counts and gene usage diversity were analyzed with the tcR package in R. Raw mapping reads were checked after the RNA-seq reads had been mapped by STAR aligner version 2.5.3a onto the human GRCh37 genome. To test the effect of sequencing depth on detected clonotypes, IR-seq fastq files were randomly downsampled using Seqtk 1.3. In TCRdb, the public reads were trimmed at Q25 with fastp and aligned with MiXCR, with productive beta chains retained. Rows are combined by CDR3 protein, so each entry shows the most common genes and DNA. The V and J calls, along with clone size, are taken from TCRdb and not from the paper's own processing. In all, the sample holds some 9,000 distinct CDR3 sequences, and 16% of those were seen once. The biggest ten clones account for about 25% of the sample.

Study-wide findings and limitations: Compared with RNA-seq, IR-seq captured clonotypes at much higher depth and more reliably, and a smaller IR-seq throughput was enough to identify most shared clonotypes. The sorted CD138-negative fraction was a mixed bone marrow immune population, not purified T cells. When single-read clonotypes were removed, the proportions of shared clonotypes in IR-seq and RNA-seq correlated more strongly. In IR-seq, single-read clonotypes were roughly 84% of clonotypes but approximately 3.7% of total reads; in RNA-seq they were approximately 73% of clonotypes and 44.6% of reads.

Sequences SGHTA (CDR1) and FQGNSA (CDR2) are obtained from the germline V gene. Relative to germline, V is 3 bases shorter and J is 6 bases shorter, with 18 bases between their ends. The CDR3 sequence holds 16 residues, the cysteine and phenylalanine included. The kept DNA is CDR3 alone, 48 bases in frame from the first base. The table lists this clonotype with many counts. Its recognized antigen is unknown. No base qualities exist here, and no much larger clone lies one base off it. The chain is made from TRBV7-2 and TRBJ2-1, with TRBD2 as a weak D call on 6 bases. This TCR came from a donor aged 40 or over with multiple myeloma. Sequencing was carried out using a population of CD138-negative cells sorted from bone marrow. The cell subset or site label, as the study defines it: bone marrow mononuclear cells depleted of CD138+ plasma/myeloma cells by negative magnetic selection. Here is the DNA: TGTGCCAGCAGCTTGGCCGGGAGCACCCCGGTCAATGAGCAGTTCTTC. Its protein reads: CASSLAGSTPVNEQFF.